This T cell receptor beta chain was profiled in a study of blood T cell repertoires in COVID-19. About the study: PBMCs, B-cell-depleted T cells, or T cells provided the cDNA or gDNA that made up the material.

Measured with immunoSEQ multiplex PCR; TCRdb has only the in-frame clones, and not every one. The table has fewer than 500,000 clones, roughly 87% seen once. This CDR3 region has 14 residues. Trimming cost V 7 bases and J 8 bases; bases outside gene matches: 11. Germline values: CDR1 LNHDA, CDR2 SQIVND (reference sequence). Cohorts were assigned according to the clinical history that participants reported. Cohort 3 recovered donors had two negative PCRs, clearance, or symptom resolution. Material: PBMCs or T cells enriched from blood (not recorded which). The chain uses TRBV19 and TRBJ2-1, with 7 nucleotides matching TRBD1. The receptor's source is a woman between 18 and 29 years old who had recovered from COVID-19. This chain's CDR3 is CASTLGQAADEQFF. Here the CDR3 DNA reads TGTGCCAGTACCCTTGGACAGGCCGCCGATGAGCAGTTCTTC. Filled out from reference TRBV19 and TRBJ2-1, the complete variable domain reads DGGITQSPKYLFRKEGQNVTLSCEQNLNHDAMYWYRQDPGQGLRLIYYSQIVNDFQKGDIAEGYSVSREKKESFPLTVTSAQKNPTAFYLCASTLGQAADEQFFGPGTRLTVL.